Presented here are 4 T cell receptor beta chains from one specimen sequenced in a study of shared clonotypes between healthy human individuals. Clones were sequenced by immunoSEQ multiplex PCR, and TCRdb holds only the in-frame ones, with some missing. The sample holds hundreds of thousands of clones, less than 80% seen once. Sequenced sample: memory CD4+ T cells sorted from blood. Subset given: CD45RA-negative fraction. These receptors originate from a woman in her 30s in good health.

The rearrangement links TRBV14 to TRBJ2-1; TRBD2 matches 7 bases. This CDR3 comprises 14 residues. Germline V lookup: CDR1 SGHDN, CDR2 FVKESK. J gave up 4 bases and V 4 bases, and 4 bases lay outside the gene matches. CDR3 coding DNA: TGTGCCAGCAGCCGAACTAGCGCGTACAATGAGCAGTTCTTC. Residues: CASSRTSAYNEQFF.

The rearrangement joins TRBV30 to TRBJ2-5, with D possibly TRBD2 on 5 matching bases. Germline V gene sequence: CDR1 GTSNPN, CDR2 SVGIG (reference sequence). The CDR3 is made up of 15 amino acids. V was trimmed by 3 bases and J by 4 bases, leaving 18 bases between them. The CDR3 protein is CAWSTLSTTRETQYF. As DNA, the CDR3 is TGTGCCTGGAGCACTCTATCGACTACCCGAGAGACCCAGTACTTC.

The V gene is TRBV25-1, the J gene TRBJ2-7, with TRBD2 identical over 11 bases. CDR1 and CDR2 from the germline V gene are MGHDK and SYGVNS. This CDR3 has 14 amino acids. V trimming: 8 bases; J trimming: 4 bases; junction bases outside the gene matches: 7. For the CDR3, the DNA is TGTGCCAGCTCGGGACTAGCGGACTATTACGAGCAGTACTTC. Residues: CASSGLADYYEQYF.

The CDR3 here is CASRDRQGANYGYTF. As DNA, the CDR3 is TGTGCCAGCAGAGACCGACAGGGAGCTAACTATGGCTACACCTTC. The chain employs TRBV2 and TRBJ1-2; 7 positions agree with TRBD1. The V and J ends lost 6 bases and 0 bases, in that order; junction bases with no gene match: 7. CDR3 length: 15 amino acids. Germline lookup yields CDR1 SNHLY and CDR2 FYNNEI.